This T cell receptor (beta chain) was recorded in a study of blood T cell repertoires in COVID-19 (TCRdb year 2020). About the study as a whole: The collaborator samples originated in the United States, Italy and Spain and spanned the acute and convalescent phases of COVID-19. The prospective study material was composed of cDNA or gDNA derived from T cells, B-cell-depleted T cells, or PBMCs. Sample metadata almost always included a de-identified subject ID, COVID-19 status, age in years and sex. The dataset comprised deeply sampled blood TCRbeta repertoires from subjects exposed to, actively infected with, or recovered from COVID-19. The repertoires were released in a freely available public database meant as a resource for research on the immune response to SARS-CoV-2. Where HLA class I and class II types were available, the types were taken from metadata supplied by the sample provider, not from assay-based typing. The samples were drawn from the first 160 participants of the ongoing ImmuneRACE study and from 950 to 1,500 subjects provided by 6 global collaborators.

The immunoSEQ Assay, a bias-controlled multiplex PCR, was used to amplify TCRbeta CDR3 regions from genomic DNA. The original pipeline was this. The number of nucleated cells in each sample was estimated by amplification of reference gene primers within the assay. Sequence reads were collapsed and filtered to measure the absolute abundance of every unique TCRbeta CDR3 rearrangement. For each sample, productive Simpson clonality was calculated as the square root of Simpson's diversity index over productive rearrangements. TCRdb carries this immuneACCESS record with in-frame sequences only. Its versions omit some clonotypes, under half of them owing to an unresolved V gene in the studies checked, with the rest unexplained. Clonal size and the V and J genes are those of that table, whereas D and trimming came from the DNA. The sample table shows 250,000 to 300,000 clones, and 85% to 90% are seen once. The ten largest clones take up around 11% of the sample.

At one collaborating source in Seattle, patients were enrolled during active infection and were followed longitudinally through the course of disease. Collaborating institutions collected whole blood in K2EDTA tubes following their own protocols. For TCRbeta analysis, collaborators shipped samples in one of three forms: frozen whole blood, isolated PBMCs, or DNA extracted from either of those sample types. Beyond this particular receptor, the publication reports: The amount of clinical and demographic metadata varied by source and participant and was provided uncurated.

The CDR3 runs 15 residues from the cysteine to the phenylalanine. The kept DNA is CDR3 alone, 45 bases in frame from the first base. V lost 0 bases and J lost 5 bases; the stretch between them is 13 bases long. CDR1 and CDR2 were assigned from the germline V gene as SGHTA and FQGNSA. As regards this clone: The target of this receptor is not known. Base quality data are lacking; no much larger clone is found one base away.

The receptor was isolated from a woman in her 30s with COVID-19, enrolled during active disease. What was sequenced was peripheral blood. The chain is assembled from TRBV7-2 and TRBJ1-1; TRBD1 is a weak D gene call, 6 bases matching. CDR3 reads: CASSLAWQGRTEAFF. In nucleotides, the sequence is TGTGCCAGCAGCTTAGCGTGGCAGGGGCGTACTGAAGCTTTCTTT. With the portions outside the CDR3 filled from the reference TRBV7-2 and TRBJ1-1 genes, the complete variable region becomes GAGVSQSPSNKVTEKGKDVELRCDPISGHTALYWYRQSLGQGLEFLIYFQGNSAPDKSGLPSDRFSAERTGGSVSTLTIQRTQQEDSAVYLCASSLAWQGRTEAFFGQGTRLTVV.